This entry features one T cell receptor (beta chain) sequence. The target antigen is unknown. Patients were ineligible given autoimmune disease history or systemic immunosuppression. V gave up 5 bases and J gave up 4 bases, with 14 bases separating them. CDR3 length equals 14 residues. In germline, CDR1 is SGHNT, CDR2 YENEEA. The sample originates from a study of OX40 agonist ivuxolimab in advanced cancers. Study-wide findings and caveats: At 0.1 to 3.0 mg/kg and by week 6, clonal expansion occurred in CD4+ and CD8+ blood T cells.

Produced via immunoSEQ multiplex PCR; TCRdb's table is partial and in-frame only. The table lists under 30,000 clones, approximately 85% of them singletons. The receptor was isolated from an adult with an advanced solid tumor such as melanoma, head and neck, liver or kidney cancer. Sequenced material: CD4+ or CD8+ T cells sorted from blood, taken in a trial of the OX40 agonist ivuxolimab. The chain links TRBV11-3 to TRBJ1-1; D gene unclear. Here the CDR3 reads CASSLGVGGTEAFF. DNA for the CDR3: TGTGCCAGCAGCCTCGGGGTCGGTGGCACTGAAGCTTTCTTT.